A single sample is the source of the 30 T cell receptor beta chains below, sequenced in a study of blood T cell repertoires in COVID-19. Clones were sequenced by immunoSEQ multiplex PCR, and TCRdb holds only the in-frame ones, with some missing. The table includes about 350,000 clones, more than 75% detected once. The sequencing sample was made of PBMCs or T cells enriched from blood (not recorded which). These receptors all stem from a woman in her thirties who had recovered from COVID-19.

This chain links TRBV6-1 with TRBJ2-5; 8 positions match TRBD2. The CDR3 has 19 residues. Germline-derived CDR1 and CDR2 are MNHNS and SASEGT. The ends lost 4 bases at V and 0 bases at J; junction bases unmatched: 16. The CDR3 protein is CASSGLAGSTTLYQETQYF. CDR3 in DNA: TGTGCCAGCAGTGGGCTAGCGGGCAGCACTACATTGTACCAAGAGACCCAGTACTTC.

The chain combines TRBV20-1 with TRBJ2-5; TRBD2 matches at 9 bases. This CDR3 region has 16 residues. V lost 3 bases to trimming and J lost 5 bases; unmatched junction nucleotides: 13. CDR1 and CDR2 (germline): DFQATT, SNEGSKA (reference sequence). Here the CDR3 reads CSASRLAGLTRETQYF. The CDR3 DNA reads as TGCAGTGCTAGTAGGCTAGCGGGGCTCACGAGGGAGACCCAGTACTTC.

The genes are TRBV7-2 and TRBJ2-3, with D possibly being TRBD2 (6 bases). CDR1 SGHTA and CDR2 FQGNSA come from the germline V gene. The V and J ends lost 2 bases and 5 bases respectively, with 14 bases between them. The CDR3 runs 15 residues. The CDR3 sequence is CASSLSGGAVDTQYF. CDR3 nucleotide sequence: TGTGCCAGCAGCTTAAGCGGCGGGGCGGTAGATACGCAGTATTTT.

The CDR3 region is CASTRQSGANVLTF. The CDR3 nucleotides are TGTGCCAGTACAAGACAGTCTGGGGCCAACGTCCTGACTTTC. This chain joins TRBV19 and TRBJ2-6; tentatively, D is TRBD1 (5 bases). The germline CDR1 and CDR2 sequences are LNHDA and SQIVND (reference sequence). Trimming removed 7 bases from V and 1 base from J, with 8 bases in between. The CDR3 loop spans 14 amino acids.

This CDR3 is CASSLPYRGRETQYF. The CDR3 region has the DNA TGTGCCAGCAGCTTACCGTACAGGGGGCGGGAGACCCAGTACTTC. The genes are TRBV3-1 (or the pseudogene TRBV3-2) and TRBJ2-5; TRBD1 matches at 9 bases. This CDR3 is 15 amino acids long. Germline CDR1 reads LGHDT; CDR2 reads YNNKEL (reference sequence). The junction had 9 bases not matched to a gene; V was cut back by 5 bases and J by 5 bases.

The chain recombines TRBV19 with TRBJ1-1; 8 positions agree with TRBD1. Germline-derived CDR1 and CDR2 are LNHDA and SQIVND (reference sequence). This CDR3 is built from 19 residues. V lost 1 base, J lost 0 bases, and 13 bases stayed unmatched. The CDR3 DNA sequence: TGTGCCAGTAGTATAGGTACAGGGGGTACTAGCCGCTTGAACACTGAAGCTTTCTTT. Translation gives CASSIGTGGTSRLNTEAFF.

The chain has TRBV2 and TRBJ1-1; D is undetermined. This CDR3 has 13 residues. V lost 5 bases to trimming and J lost 0 bases, with 7 bases between them. The germline V gene has CDR1 SNHLY and CDR2 FYNNEI. The CDR3 bases are TGTGCCAGCAGTTCTACTTTGAACACTGAAGCTTTCTTT. It yields the protein CASSSTLNTEAFF.

The V call is TRBV15, the J call TRBJ2-3; possible D gene TRBD2, 7 bases. The CDR3 is made up of 15 amino acids. Germline CDR1 LNHNV, CDR2 YYDKDF (reference sequence). The V end lost 2 bases, the J end lost 5 bases, and 14 bases lay between the germline ends. Here the CDR3 DNA reads TGTGCCACCAGCAGAAGGGGAGGGGGACAAGATACGCAGTATTTT. This translates into CATSRRGGGQDTQYF. Filled out from reference TRBV15 and TRBJ2-3, the complete variable domain reads DAMVIQNPRYQVTQFGKPVTLSCSQTLNHNVMYWYQQKSSQAPKLLFHYYDKDFNNEADTPDNFQSRRPNTSFCFLDIRSPGLGDTAMYLCATSRRGGGQDTQYFGPGTRLTVL.

The chain employs TRBV19 and TRBJ2-1; TRBD2 is a possible D gene (5 bases). V lost 6 bases and J lost 6, with 9 bases in between. Per germline, CDR1 LNHDA and CDR2 SQIVND (reference sequence). The CDR3 has 12 residues. DNA of the CDR3: TGTGCCAGTAGACTAGGATTCAATGAGCAGTTCTTC. Its protein product is CASRLGFNEQFF.

A few counts support this clone. The chain recombines TRBV2 with TRBJ1-3; TRBD1 matches 9 bases. The CDR3 loop spans 15 amino acids. CDR1 and CDR2 (germline): SNHLY, FYNNEI. J lost 4 bases, V lost 4 bases, and 5 bases had no gene match. CDR3 sequence (DNA): TGTGCCAGCAGTGGTGACAGGGGGGACGGAAACACCATATATTTT. This gives the protein CASSGDRGDGNTIYF.

The chain links TRBV7-2 to TRBJ1-5; 10 nucleotides line up with TRBD1. The CDR3 has 15 residues. In germline, CDR1 is SGHTA, CDR2 FQGNSA. V gave up 5 bases and J gave up 3 bases; unmatched junction bases: 4. The CDR3 DNA follows: TGTGCCAGCAGCCGGGACAGGGGATTCAATCAGCCCCAGCATTTT. Translation: CASSRDRGFNQPQHF.

The rearrangement joins TRBV30 to TRBJ1-1; D remains unclear. The V gene lost 1 base and the J gene lost 4 bases, with 4 bases spanning the gap. The CDR3 runs 11 residues. The germline V gene has CDR1 GTSNPN and CDR2 SVGIG (reference sequence). The CDR3 loop reads CAWSESTEAFF. CDR3 DNA sequence: TGTGCCTGGAGTGAGAGCACTGAAGCTTTCTTT.

This clone has just a few counts. V gene TRBV9 combines with J gene TRBJ2-1; TRBD1 matches 8 bases. CDR1 is SGDLS and CDR2 is YYNGEE in the germline V gene. J lost 5 bases, V lost 3 bases, and 7 bases had no gene match. This CDR3 has 15 amino acids. This chain's CDR3 is CASSGSGGADNEQFF. CDR3 bases: TGTGCCAGCAGCGGCTCAGGGGGCGCGGACAATGAGCAGTTCTTC.

The CDR3 is CASSESTGGNQPQHF. Here the CDR3 DNA reads TGCGCCAGCAGTGAGTCGACAGGGGGTAATCAGCCCCAGCATTTT. The chain carries TRBV10-2 and TRBJ1-5; TRBD1 agrees at 9 bases. Germline V gene sequence: CDR1 WSHSY, CDR2 SAAADI. The CDR3 has 15 amino acids. V trimming: 0 bases; J trimming: 4 bases; junction bases outside the gene matches: 1.

The chain uses TRBV11-2 and TRBJ2-2, with D perhaps TRBD2 (5 bases). Germline lookup yields CDR1 SGHAT and CDR2 FQNNGV. Trimming removed 2 bases from V and 8 bases from J, with 15 bases in between. This CDR3 contains 15 residues. The CDR3 loop is CASSLYGGSGGELFF. CDR3 nucleotide sequence: TGTGCCAGCAGCTTATATGGCGGGTCGGGGGGGGAGCTGTTTTTT.

The chain is built from TRBV7-9 and TRBJ2-5; 7 positions match TRBD1. CDR1 and CDR2 (germline): SEHNR, FQNEAQ (reference sequence). V was pared by 5 bases and J by 4 bases, with 7 bases of the junction left unmatched. CDR3 length equals 14 residues. The CDR3 sequence: CASSLRQGPETQYF. The CDR3 nucleotides read TGTGCCAGCAGCCTTAGACAGGGCCCAGAGACCCAGTACTTC. Combining the CDR3 with reference TRBV7-9 and TRBJ2-5 gives the whole variable domain DTGVSQNPRHKITKRGQNVTFRCDPISEHNRLYWYRQTLGQGPEFLTYFQNEAQLEKSRLLSDRFSAERPKGSFSTLEIQRTEQGDSAMYLCASSLRQGPETQYFGPGTRLLVL.

Concerning this clone itself: Additional DNA sequences in this sample encode the identical CDR3. The rearrangement links TRBV27 to TRBJ2-7; perhaps TRBD2 as D (5 bases). This CDR3 comprises 12 residues. V was cut by 2 bases and J by 3 bases, with 5 bases left in between. Germline V CDR1 and CDR2: MNHEY, SMNVEV (reference sequence). The CDR3 loop reads CASSLRGYEQYF. DNA of the CDR3: TGTGCCAGCAGTTTACGGGGCTACGAGCAGTACTTC.

This chain links TRBV3-1 (or the pseudogene TRBV3-2) with TRBJ2-5; D uncertain. Per the germline V gene, CDR1 is LGHDT and CDR2 is YNNKEL (reference sequence). This CDR3 is built from 14 residues. Trimming left V 4 bases short and J 1 base short, with 10 bases between. CDR3 in amino acids: CASSPGPAQETQYF. The CDR3 DNA follows: TGTGCCAGCAGCCCGGGTCCGGCCCAAGAGACCCAGTACTTC.

This clone was seen just once. The rearrangement uses TRBV3-1 (or the pseudogene TRBV3-2) and TRBJ2-3, with TRBD2 identical over 8 bases. Germline loops: CDR1 LGHDT, CDR2 YNNKEL (reference sequence). Trimming took 0 bases from V and 6 from J; bases not matched to a gene: 8. The CDR3 sequence is 16 residues long. CDR3 bases: TGTGCCAGCAGCCAAGATACGGGGGGGCTGGTCGATACGCAGTATTTT. The encoded protein is CASSQDTGGLVDTQYF.

DNA of the CDR3: TGCGCCAGCAGCGGTAAACCGGACAAGACTGAAGCTTTCTTT. The encoded protein is CASSGKPDKTEAFF. The V gene is TRBV10-2, the J gene TRBJ1-1; perhaps TRBD1 as D (5 bases). The CDR3 contains 14 residues. Germline V gene data show CDR1 as WSHSY and CDR2 as SAAADI. Trimming left V 6 bases short and J 5 bases short, with 16 bases between.

V and J are TRBV9 and TRBJ2-7, with 7 bases aligning to TRBD2. Germline V gives CDR1 SGDLS, CDR2 YYNGEE. The CDR3 has 15 residues. The V and J ends lost 0 bases and 3 bases, in that order; junction bases with no gene match: 6. The DNA of the CDR3 is TGTGCCAGCAGCGTAGCCCCGGGAGGTGACTACGAGCAGTACTTC. Its translation: CASSVAPGGDYEQYF.

This clone was seen a single time. The chain is built from TRBV24-1 and TRBJ2-7, with 10 bases lining up with TRBD1. From germline, CDR1 is KGHDR and CDR2 SFDVKD. The length of the CDR3 is 15 residues. Unmatched junction bases numbered 4, after V lost 4 bases and J lost 2 bases. The CDR3 DNA is TGTGCCACCAGTGACCCCGGGACAGGGGCCTACGAGCAGTACTTC. Translation gives CATSDPGTGAYEQYF.

This clone has just a few counts. The chain is built from TRBV7-8 and TRBJ2-1, with TRBD2 matching over 7 bases. The junction had 12 bases not matched to a gene; V was cut back by 4 bases and J by 0 bases. CDR3 size: 18 residues. Germline V CDR1 and CDR2: SGHVS, FQNEAQ. CDR3 residues: CASSSGKRGGSSYNEQFF. CDR3 sequence (DNA): TGTGCCAGCAGCTCGGGGAAGCGGGGCGGTAGCTCCTACAATGAGCAGTTCTTC.

This chain uses TRBV10-3 with TRBJ1-1; TRBD1 is a possible D gene (6 bases). Germline V gives CDR1 ENHRY, CDR2 SYGVKD. V was trimmed by 6 bases and J by 6 bases, leaving 8 bases between them. The CDR3 loop spans 11 amino acids. DNA of the CDR3: TGTGCCATCAGCAGGGGACCTGAAGCTTTCTTT. Its protein product is CAISRGPEAFF.

The chain employs TRBV4-2 and TRBJ2-5, with D possibly matching TRBD2 (6 bases). V lost 3 bases and J 2 bases, leaving 10 bases between the germline ends. This CDR3 is 14 amino acids long. Germline V CDR1 and CDR2: LGHNA, YNFKEQ. CDR3 bases: TGTGCCAGCAGCCAGCCGGGGGATCAAGAGACCCAGTACTTC. Protein product: CASSQPGDQETQYF.

V is TRBV6-6 and J is TRBJ1-5; 7 bases match TRBD1. Germline V gives CDR1 MNHNY, CDR2 SVGAGI (reference sequence). The CDR3 totals 16 residues. J was trimmed by 3 bases and V by 6 bases; bases with no gene match: 11. DNA for the CDR3: TGTGCCAGCAGACGACCGGGACAGACGGTCAATCAGCCCCAGCATTTT. Translating gives CASRRPGQTVNQPQHF.

The rearrangement links TRBV7-2 to TRBJ2-5; 11 bases agree with TRBD2. Germline assignment: CDR1 SGHTA and CDR2 FQGNSA. The length of the CDR3 is 18 residues. V lost 8 bases to trimming and J lost 4 bases; unmatched junction nucleotides: 18. The CDR3 protein is CASASLTSGDGRTETQYF. The CDR3 DNA reads TGTGCCAGCGCATCCTTGACTAGCGGGGACGGGAGAACAGAGACCCAGTACTTC.

CDR3 region: CASSRGRGQQKPNYGYTF. In nucleotides, the CDR3 is TGTGCCAGCAGCCGTGGTCGAGGACAGCAAAAACCTAACTATGGCTACACCTTC. This chain uses TRBV11-2 with TRBJ1-2, with D perhaps TRBD1 (6 bases). CDR3 length: 18 amino acids. V was trimmed by 5 bases and J by 0 bases, leaving 22 bases between them. CDR1 SGHAT and CDR2 FQNNGV come from the germline V gene. Supplemented by reference TRBV11-2 and TRBJ1-2, the full variable domain reads EAGVAQSPRYKIIEKRQSVAFWCNPISGHATLYWYQQILGQGPKLLIQFQNNGVVDDSQLPKDRFSAERLKGVDSTLKIQPAKLEDSAVYLCASSRGRGQQKPNYGYTFGSGTRLTVV.

The chain couples TRBV29-1 to TRBJ2-7; the D gene is possibly TRBD2 (5 bases). Trimming left V 4 bases short and J 5 bases short, with 12 bases between. The germline gives CDR1 SQVTM, CDR2 ANQGSEA. The length of the CDR3 is 12 residues. The CDR3 region has the DNA TGCAGCGTTGCGGCCGTGGGAGACGAGCAGTACTTC. Translation gives CSVAAVGDEQYF.

This chain links TRBV5-8 with TRBJ1-1; the D is unclear. Trimming cost V 0 bases and J 0 bases, with 12 bases left between them. In germline, CDR1 is SGHTS, CDR2 YDEGEE. CDR3 length: 16 residues. CDR3 bases: TGTGCCAGCAGCTTGGGGGCCACGATTTTGAACACTGAAGCTTTCTTT. This translates into CASSLGATILNTEAFF.